The 31 T cell receptor beta chains below were found in one sample sequenced in a study of technical replicates of blood from four donors. Using immunoSEQ multiplex PCR, the repertoire was profiled, and TCRdb retains in-frame clones only, with some absent. In the table there are 55,000 to 70,000 clones, approximately 84% of which are singletons. Material for sequencing was PBMCs. The receptors shown here come from a human donor in good health. Some clones in this sample may be carry-over from other donors' samples.

In DNA, the CDR3 is TGTGCCAGTAGTGCCACGACAGGGTGGGCCTACGAGCAGTACTTC. Translated, it gives CASSATTGWAYEQYF. The chain combines TRBV19 with TRBJ2-7, with 7 nucleotides matching TRBD1. CDR1 and CDR2 (germline): LNHDA, SQIVND (reference sequence). V was clipped by 5 bases and J by 2 bases; unmatched bases: 9. The CDR3 spans 15 residues.

CDR3 DNA: TGTGCCAGTAGTGCGCGGGCTAGGGATACGCAGTATTTT. Its protein is CASSARARDTQYF. V is TRBV19 and J is TRBJ2-3; perhaps TRBD2 as D (5 bases). V lost 5 bases and J lost 6, with 12 bases in between. CDR3 length: 13 amino acids. Per germline, CDR1 LNHDA and CDR2 SQIVND (reference sequence).

In DNA form, the CDR3 reads TGTGCCAGCAGAAGGGACAGGGATAATGAAAAACTGTTTTTT. It specifies CASRRDRDNEKLFF. The rearrangement uses TRBV27 and TRBJ1-4; 9 bases are a match to TRBD1. The length of the CDR3 is 14 residues. V lost 6 bases, J lost 4 bases, and 3 bases stayed unmatched. Germline assignment: CDR1 MNHEY and CDR2 SMNVEV (reference sequence). Based on the CDR3 plus reference TRBV27 and TRBJ1-4, the full variable domain is EAQVTQNPRYLITVTGKKLTVTCSQNMNHEYMSWYRQDPGLGLRQIYYSMNVEVTDKGDVPEGYKVSRKEKRNFPLILESPSPNQTSLYFCASRRDRDNEKLFFGSGTQLSVL.

The chain employs TRBV4-3 and TRBJ1-2; the D gene is possibly TRBD1 (5 bases). With 0 bases removed from V and 2 bases from J, the gap between germline ends came to 10 bases. CDR1 LGHNA and CDR2 YSLEER come from the germline V gene. The CDR3 has 15 residues. Here the CDR3 DNA reads TGCGCCAGCAGCCAAGATCTGGCAGGGAACTATGGCTACACCTTC. Amino acid sequence: CASSQDLAGNYGYTF.

J is TRBJ1-5 and V is TRBV19, with D perhaps matching TRBD1 (6 bases). CDR1 and CDR2 from the germline V gene are LNHDA and SQIVND (reference sequence). The germline V and J ends were trimmed by 7 bases and 0 bases, with 13 bases remaining between them. The CDR3 contains 15 residues. The CDR3 DNA reads as TGTGCCAGTAACCCTAGGGGGAATAGCAATCAGCCCCAGCATTTT. Its protein product is CASNPRGNSNQPQHF.

The chain joins TRBV19 to TRBJ1-1; D gene ambiguous. CDR1 LNHDA and CDR2 SQIVND come from the germline V gene (reference sequence). V was cut by 2 bases and J by 0 bases, with 4 bases left in between. The CDR3 sequence is 13 residues long. CDR3: CASSISMNTEAFF. CDR3 sequence (DNA): TGTGCCAGTAGTATATCCATGAACACTGAAGCTTTCTTT. Complete variable domain (other parts from reference TRBV19 and TRBJ1-1): DGGITQSPKYLFRKEGQNVTLSCEQNLNHDAMYWYRQDPGQGLRLIYYSQIVNDFQKGDIAEGYSVSREKKESFPLTVTSAQKNPTAFYLCASSISMNTEAFFGQGTRLTVV.

The chain links TRBV6-1 to TRBJ1-5; D ambiguous. In germline, CDR1 is MNHNS, CDR2 SASEGT. V lost 2 bases to trimming and J lost 0 bases, with 8 bases between them. CDR3 length: 15 amino acids. In DNA, the CDR3 is TGTGCCAGCAGTGAACGGTCTGGTAGCAATCAGCCCCAGCATTTT. It encodes CASSERSGSNQPQHF.

As DNA, the CDR3 is TGCGCCAGCAGCCAAGAGGGGCTAGCGGGGCGGGAGCAGTTCTTC. Its protein product is CASSQEGLAGREQFF. The chain joins TRBV4-1 to TRBJ2-1; 9 bases map to TRBD2. The CDR3 runs 15 residues. The junction had 7 bases not matched to a gene; V was cut back by 0 bases and J by 10 bases. Germline CDR1 reads MGHRA; CDR2 reads YSYEKL.

This CDR3 is CASSASGRNTDTQYF. The CDR3 nucleotides are TGTGCCAGCAGCGCTAGCGGGAGGAACACAGATACGCAGTATTTT. The rearrangement uses TRBV7-9 and TRBJ2-3, with 11 bases aligning to TRBD2. The J segment lost 2 bases and the V segment lost 5 bases, leaving 3 bases of the junction unmatched. Germline V gene lookup returns CDR1 SEHNR and CDR2 FQNEAQ (reference sequence). The CDR3 has 15 amino acids.

V usage is TRBV30 and J usage is TRBJ1-5; unclear D gene. CDR1 and CDR2 from the germline V gene are GTSNPN and SVGIG (reference sequence). The CDR3 length is 13 residues. Trimming removed 0 bases at V and 6 bases at J, with 9 bases between. In DNA form, the CDR3 reads TGTGCCTGGAGTGTTCAGGCAGGTCAGCCCCAGCATTTT. Encoded protein: CAWSVQAGQPQHF.

The chain links TRBV5-8 to TRBJ2-5; TRBD1 matches 11 bases. The ends lost 5 bases at V and 1 base at J; junction bases unmatched: 13. The CDR3 sequence is 18 residues long. Germline assignment: CDR1 SGHTS and CDR2 YDEGEE. The CDR3 loop reads CASSRDRGIALTQETQYF. The CDR3 nucleotides are TGTGCCAGCAGTCGGGACAGGGGGATAGCCTTAACCCAAGAGACCCAGTACTTC.

V usage is TRBV5-6 and J usage is TRBJ2-1; TRBD2 aligns across 12 bases. CDR1 is SGHDT, CDR2 YYEEEE, per germline. CDR3 length equals 19 residues. J was trimmed by 0 bases and V by 2 bases; bases with no gene match: 9. The CDR3 loop reads CASSLPGLAGGSSYNEQFF. The CDR3 DNA reads TGTGCCAGCAGCTTACCGGGACTAGCGGGCGGAAGCTCCTACAATGAGCAGTTCTTC. Supplemented by reference TRBV5-6 and TRBJ2-1, the full variable domain reads DAGVTQSPTHLIKTRGQQVTLRCSPKSGHDTVSWYQQALGQGPQFIFQYYEEEERQRGNFPDRFSGHQFPNYSSELNVNALLLGDSALYLCASSLPGLAGGSSYNEQFFGPGTRLTVL.

The rearrangement uses TRBV10-3 and TRBJ2-1, with 15 bases matching TRBD2. The ends lost 10 bases at V and 7 bases at J; junction bases unmatched: 11. The germline V gene encodes CDR1 ENHRY and CDR2 SYGVKD. The CDR3 runs to 16 residues. CDR3 loop: CATAPGTSGGWNEQFF. In nucleotides, the CDR3 is TGTGCCACCGCCCCAGGGACTAGCGGGGGGTGGAATGAGCAGTTCTTC.

This clone has a single count. The chain links TRBV5-5 to TRBJ1-2, with 9 bases fitting TRBD1. The CDR3 is 14 residues long. The germline CDR1 and CDR2 sequences are SGHKS and YYEKEE (reference sequence). V shed 4 bases, J shed 8 bases, and the junction held 9 bases outside the gene matches. CDR3 nucleotides: TGTGCCAGCAGCCGGGACAGGGTCCCATTGGGCTACACCTTC. Translated: CASSRDRVPLGYTF.

The chain employs TRBV9 and TRBJ1-2; unclear D gene. V was shortened by 2 bases and J by 6 bases, with 17 bases between the two germline ends. CDR3 size: 15 residues. CDR1 is SGDLS, CDR2 YYNGEE, per germline. DNA for the CDR3: TGTGCCAGCAGCGTTGGCTTTCTCGTTCTGGATGGCTACACCTTC. Translation: CASSVGFLVLDGYTF.

J is TRBJ2-3 and V is TRBV9, with 10 bases fitting TRBD2. J was trimmed by 1 base and V by 4 bases; bases with no gene match: 6. The germline V gene has CDR1 SGDLS and CDR2 YYNGEE. This CDR3 is built from 16 residues. CDR3 sequence reads: CASSRSGGAGTDTQYF. The CDR3 coding sequence is TGTGCCAGCAGCAGAAGCGGGGGGGCGGGCACAGATACGCAGTATTTT.

CDR3 nucleotides: TGTGCCAGTAGTTACGGGACTAGCGGGGGGTTCTCCTACAATGAGCAGTTCTTC. Its translation is CASSYGTSGGFSYNEQFF. This chain connects TRBV19 to TRBJ2-1; TRBD2 matches at 15 bases. The CDR3 is 18 amino acids. Trimming took 5 bases from V and 0 from J; bases not matched to a gene: 5. Germline V gene lookup returns CDR1 LNHDA and CDR2 SQIVND (reference sequence).

This sequence joins TRBV5-6 and TRBJ1-4; maybe TRBD1 (5 bases). Per germline, CDR1 SGHDT and CDR2 YYEEEE. CDR3 length: 17 amino acids. V gave up 3 bases and J gave up 8 bases, with 23 bases separating them. The CDR3 sequence is CASSWNFGGTMREKLFF. CDR3 in DNA: TGTGCCAGCAGCTGGAATTTCGGGGGAACCATGCGGGAAAAACTGTTTTTT.

This chain joins TRBV5-4 and TRBJ2-3, with 8 bases lining up with TRBD2. Germline CDR1 reads SGHNT; CDR2 reads YYREEE (reference sequence). V lost 4 bases and J lost 2; bases outside the gene matches: 6. CDR3 length: 15 amino acids. The CDR3 protein is CASSRSGGYTDTQYF. CDR3 DNA sequence: TGTGCCAGCAGCAGAAGCGGGGGATACACAGATACGCAGTATTTT.

This clone was seen just once. The genes are TRBV29-1 and TRBJ1-3, with D hard to call. With 6 bases removed from V and 0 bases from J, the gap between germline ends came to 15 bases. CDR1 is SQVTM, CDR2 ANQGSEA, per germline. The CDR3 has 15 residues. The CDR3 DNA reads as TGCAGCGTAAAAGGAGGGTCCTACTCTGGAAACACCATATATTTT. Translation gives CSVKGGSYSGNTIYF.

The genes are TRBV5-6 and TRBJ2-2; 9 bases match TRBD1. CDR1 and CDR2 (germline): SGHDT, YYEEEE. This CDR3 region has 15 residues. With V trimmed by 4 bases and J by 3 bases, 4 bases remained unmatched. This CDR3 is CASSPGTGYTGELFF. The DNA for the CDR3 is TGTGCCAGCAGCCCCGGGACAGGGTACACCGGGGAGCTGTTTTTT.

The chain uses TRBV7-3 and TRBJ1-4; unclear D gene. CDR1 SGHTA and CDR2 FQGTGA come from the germline V gene. CDR3 length equals 15 residues. V was pared by 3 bases and J by 0 bases, with 8 bases between. The CDR3 DNA reads as TGTGCCAGCAGCTTGGAGAGAGCAACTAATGAAAAACTGTTTTTT. This encodes CASSLERATNEKLFF.

This clone was recorded a few times. This chain connects TRBV7-3 to TRBJ2-2; a weak D match, TRBD1 (6 bases). V was pared by 6 bases and J by 1 base, with 15 bases between. In germline, CDR1 is SGHTA, CDR2 FQGTGA. The CDR3 length is 16 residues. The CDR3 coding sequence is TGTGCCAGCAGAGATCCGGGACAAGGGAACACCGGGGAGCTGTTTTTT. As protein: CASRDPGQGNTGELFF.

This chain joins TRBV6-4 and TRBJ2-2, with TRBD2 as a possible D gene (5 bases). The CDR3 is 14 amino acids. Germline V lookup: CDR1 MRHNA, CDR2 SNTAGT. Deletions cut 0 bases from V and 6 bases from J, with 8 bases between. In DNA form, the CDR3 reads TGTGCCAGCAGTGACTCTGCCGGGGCCGGGGAGCTGTTTTTT. Protein: CASSDSAGAGELFF.

The chain links TRBV6-6 to TRBJ2-7, with 10 bases fitting TRBD2. This CDR3 is 16 amino acids long. V was pared by 4 bases and J by 0 bases, with 6 bases of the junction left unmatched. Germline values: CDR1 MNHNY, CDR2 SVGAGI (reference sequence). CDR3 amino acids: CASSSPGLANSYEQYF. The CDR3 DNA reads TGTGCCAGCAGTTCCCCGGGACTAGCGAACTCCTACGAGCAGTACTTC.

CDR3 amino acids: CASSPPGGSTNTGELFF. CDR3 in DNA: TGTGCCAGCAGCCCCCCGGGGGGCTCCACGAACACCGGGGAGCTGTTTTTT. The V and J genes are TRBV5-4 and TRBJ2-2, with a tentative D call TRBD2 (7 bases). From germline, CDR1 is SGHNT and CDR2 YYREEE (reference sequence). V gave up 4 bases and J gave up 0 bases, with 16 bases separating them. CDR3 length: 17 residues.

The genes are TRBV2 and TRBJ2-5; 10 positions match TRBD2. CDR1 is SNHLY and CDR2 is FYNNEI in the germline V gene. J lost 3 bases, V lost 0 bases, and 4 bases had no gene match. This CDR3 spans 16 amino acids. The CDR3 DNA reads as TGTGCCAGCAGTGAAGCGCTAGCGGGGGCCGAAGAGACCCAGTACTTC. It is translated as CASSEALAGAEETQYF.

The genes are TRBV2 and TRBJ1-1; D unclear. CDR1 and CDR2 from the germline V gene are SNHLY and FYNNEI. Trimming removed 8 bases from V and 4 bases from J, with 17 bases in between. The CDR3 runs to 14 residues. The chain's CDR3 is CASVRGPRGTEAFF. CDR3 DNA: TGTGCCAGCGTCAGAGGGCCACGGGGCACTGAAGCTTTCTTT.

This sequence joins TRBV7-7 and TRBJ2-7, with D perhaps TRBD2 (6 bases). The V and J ends lost 5 bases and 5 bases respectively, with 10 bases between them. The germline gives CDR1 SSHAT, CDR2 FNYEAQ (reference sequence). The CDR3 is made up of 12 amino acids. The CDR3 here is CASSRRANEQYF. In DNA, the CDR3 is TGTGCCAGCAGCCGGAGGGCCAACGAGCAGTACTTC. The whole variable domain, remainder taken from reference TRBV7-7 and TRBJ2-7, is GAGVSQSPRYKVTKRGQDVTLRCDPISSHATLYWYQQALGQGPEFLTYFNYEAQPDKSGLPSDRFSAERPEGSISTLTIQRTEQRDSAMYRCASSRRANEQYFGPGTRLTVT.

The chain couples TRBV4-1 to TRBJ1-2; D unclear. CDR1 and CDR2 from the germline V gene are MGHRA and YSYEKL. The V and J ends lost 1 base and 7 bases respectively, with 10 bases between them. CDR3 length: 13 amino acids. The CDR3 sequence: CASSQVNEGGYTF. In DNA, the CDR3 is TGCGCCAGCAGCCAAGTTAACGAGGGTGGCTACACCTTC.

The V gene is TRBV6-5, the J gene TRBJ2-6; maybe TRBD2 (6 bases). Germline CDR1 reads MNHEY; CDR2 reads SVGAGI. The germline V and J ends were trimmed by 0 bases and 1 base, with 7 bases remaining between them. This CDR3 is built from 16 residues. The DNA for the CDR3 is TGTGCCAGCAGTTACTCACGGGGGTCTGGGGCCAACGTCCTGACTTTC. The encoded protein is CASSYSRGSGANVLTF.